The T cell receptor (beta chain) under discussion was sequenced for a study of cytomegalovirus exposure and HLA in healthy donors. This CDR3 spans 13 amino acids. Germline loops: CDR1 MGHRA, CDR2 YSYEKL. Deletions cut 0 bases from V and 2 bases from J, with 5 bases between. PCR employed 60 Vbeta and 13 Jbeta primers. Profiled with immunoSEQ multiplex PCR; TCRdb holds only in-frame clones, not every one. Of about 170,000 clones in the sample, approximately 80% were seen once. The V gene is TRBV4-1, the J gene TRBJ2-7; D possibly corresponds to TRBD2 (5 bases). The specimen sequenced was PBMCs. This receptor was identified in a woman aged 50 to 65 in good health and CMV-seropositive. The CDR3 region is CASSQERAYEQYF. CDR3 sequence (DNA): TGCGCCAGCAGCCAAGAGCGGGCCTACGAGCAGTACTTC.